This is a list of T cell receptor beta chains from one sample in a study of human T cells and chemical hapten exposure. TCRdb recomputed calls from the RACE reads with MiXCR, one row per CDR3 protein. The sample holds around 180,000 distinct CDR3 sequences; around 30% are singletons and the top ten take under 3%. The input for sequencing was whole blood, taken in connection with sensitization to the hapten diphenylcyclopropenone (DPC). These receptors all stem from a woman in her 30s with alopecia areata. Some clones in this sample may be carry-over from other donors' samples. CDR3s leave out the opening cysteine and the closing phenylalanine or tryptophan.

CDR3,J,V
ASSQSGDEKLF,TRBJ1-4,TRBV4-2
ASSLLSGLGDIQY,TRBJ2-4,TRBV12-3/TRBV12-4
ASSQDRDSGNTIY,TRBJ1-3,TRBV4-3
ASSRDRAEKLF,TRBJ1-4,TRBV12-3/TRBV12-4
ASSLPQGQGSNEQY,TRBJ2-7,TRBV5-4
ASSDAATQGSLAQH,TRBJ1-5,TRBV28
ASSLADPMHEQF,TRBJ2-1,TRBV7-2
ASSLPPHRDPYSNQPQH,TRBJ1-5,TRBV28
ASLDRERYEQY,TRBJ2-7,TRBV28
ASSKTGETGELF,TRBJ2-2,TRBV7-2
ASSFRGSYEQY,TRBJ2-7,TRBV7-9
ASSTSVEQF,TRBJ2-1,TRBV25-1
ASSLAHVNEQF,TRBJ2-1,TRBV12-3/TRBV12-4
SVSGALGQPQH,TRBJ1-5,TRBV29-1
SVAVLAGEGTQY,TRBJ2-3,TRBV29-1
ASSQGGSTDTQY,TRBJ2-3,TRBV4-1
ASSYGKGYT,TRBJ1-2,TRBV6-6
ASSQEYGWSNQPQH,TRBJ1-5,TRBV4-1
ASSLWGGGARDTQY,TRBJ2-3,TRBV28
ASSQDLAGGTDTQY,TRBJ2-3,TRBV4-2
ASRTSGSYEQY,TRBJ2-7,TRBV28
ASSLVGLAGNEQF,TRBJ2-1,TRBV7-2
ATSREAGRAYEQY,TRBJ2-7,TRBV15
ASSPYRAGTSGGPVFSDTQY,TRBJ2-3,TRBV18
AAGGGARGKTEAF,TRBJ1-1,TRBV3-2
SVDGGTANTGELF,TRBJ2-2,TRBV29-1
ASSSSGRAGKQF,TRBJ2-1,TRBV19
ASNPQGLGELF,TRBJ2-2,TRBV2
ASNSGPRRNIQY,TRBJ2-4,TRBV28
ASSQDSRDLEAF,TRBJ1-1,TRBV4-3
SAVWGQEAF,TRBJ1-1,TRBV29-1
SAARRGRGWNEQF,TRBJ2-1,TRBV20-1
SARGLVYNEQF,TRBJ2-1,TRBV20-1
ASSTGAHTEAF,TRBJ1-1,TRBV7-3
ASSLAGLPGELF,TRBJ2-2,TRBV5-1
ASSLGVRGVNQPQH,TRBJ1-5,TRBV7-8
ASSYPGLAGGQETQY,TRBJ2-5,TRBV11-1